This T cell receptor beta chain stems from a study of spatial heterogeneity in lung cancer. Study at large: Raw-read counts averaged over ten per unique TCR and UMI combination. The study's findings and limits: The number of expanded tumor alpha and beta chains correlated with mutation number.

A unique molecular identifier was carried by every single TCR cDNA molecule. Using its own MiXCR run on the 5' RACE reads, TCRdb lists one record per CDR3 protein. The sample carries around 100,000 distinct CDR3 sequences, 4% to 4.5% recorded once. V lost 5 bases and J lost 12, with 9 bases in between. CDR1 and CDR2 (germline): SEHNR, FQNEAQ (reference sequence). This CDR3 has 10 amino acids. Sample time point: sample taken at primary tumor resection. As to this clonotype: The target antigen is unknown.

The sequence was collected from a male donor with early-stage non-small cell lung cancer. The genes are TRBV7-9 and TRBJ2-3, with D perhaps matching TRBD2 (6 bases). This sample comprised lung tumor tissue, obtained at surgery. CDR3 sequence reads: CASSLGTQYF. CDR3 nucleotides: TGTGCCAGCAGCCTTGGGACTCAGTATTTT.